The sequence of this TCR beta chain was determined in a study of blood T cell repertoires in COVID-19. Study as a whole: The United States, Italy and Spain provided the acute and convalescent COVID-19 samples.

V lost 5 bases to trimming and J lost 8 bases, with 19 bases between them. Germline V gene data show CDR1 as LNHDA and CDR2 as SQIVND (reference sequence). CDR3 length: 15 amino acids. Assay used: immunoSEQ multiplex PCR; TCRdb lists only in-frame clones, some missing. The table includes roughly 230,000 clones, about 86% detected once. The chain combines TRBV19 with TRBJ2-1; a possible D gene is TRBD2 (5 bases). The sample comprised peripheral blood. This receptor was obtained from a man aged 45-65 years with active or convalescent COVID-19. CDR3 nucleotides: TGTGCCAGTAGTTTATCCGTACAATCCGGGGATGAGCAGTTCTTC. It yields the protein CASSLSVQSGDEQFF.